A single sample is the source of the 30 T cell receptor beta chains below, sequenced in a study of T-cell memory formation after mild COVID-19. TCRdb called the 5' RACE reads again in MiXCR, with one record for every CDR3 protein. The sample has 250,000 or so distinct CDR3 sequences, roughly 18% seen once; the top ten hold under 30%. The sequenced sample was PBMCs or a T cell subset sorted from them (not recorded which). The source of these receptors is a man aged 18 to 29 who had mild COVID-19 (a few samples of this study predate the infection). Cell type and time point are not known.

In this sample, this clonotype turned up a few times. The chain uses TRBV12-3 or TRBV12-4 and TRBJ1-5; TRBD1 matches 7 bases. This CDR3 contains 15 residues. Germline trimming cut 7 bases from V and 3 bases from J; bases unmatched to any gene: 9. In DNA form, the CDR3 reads TGTGCCAGCACCCGGGGACAGCAGTACAATCAGCCCCAGCATTTT. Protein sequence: CASTRGQQYNQPQHF.

CDR3 sequence reads: CASSPYGGDQETQYF. DNA for the CDR3: TGTGCCAGCAGCCCATACGGGGGGGACCAAGAGACCCAGTACTTC. The chain couples TRBV7-9 to TRBJ2-5, with 8 bases fitting TRBD2. The CDR3 spans 15 residues. The germline gives CDR1 SEHNR, CDR2 FQNEAQ (reference sequence). Losses at the gene ends were 5 bases for V and 0 bases for J; bases not matched to a gene: 5.

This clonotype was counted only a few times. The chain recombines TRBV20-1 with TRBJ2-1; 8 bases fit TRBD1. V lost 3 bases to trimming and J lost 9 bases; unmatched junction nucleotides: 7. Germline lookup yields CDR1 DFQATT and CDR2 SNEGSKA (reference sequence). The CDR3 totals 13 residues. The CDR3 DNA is TGCAGTGCTAGTCCAGGGGGCTTTGGTGAGCAGTTCTTC. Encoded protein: CSASPGGFGEQFF.

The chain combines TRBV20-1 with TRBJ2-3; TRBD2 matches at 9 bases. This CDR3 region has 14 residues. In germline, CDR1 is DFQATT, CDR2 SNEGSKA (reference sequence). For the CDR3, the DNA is TGCAGCCTACTGAGCGGGGGGCTTACAGATACGCAGTATTTT. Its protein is CSLLSGGLTDTQYF.

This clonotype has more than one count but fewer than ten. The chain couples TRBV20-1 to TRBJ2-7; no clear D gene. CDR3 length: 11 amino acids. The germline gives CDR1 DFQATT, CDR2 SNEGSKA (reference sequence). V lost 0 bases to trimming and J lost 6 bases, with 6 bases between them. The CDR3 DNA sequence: TGCAGTGCTAGAGATTGGGGCGAGCAGTACTTC. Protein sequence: CSARDWGEQYF.

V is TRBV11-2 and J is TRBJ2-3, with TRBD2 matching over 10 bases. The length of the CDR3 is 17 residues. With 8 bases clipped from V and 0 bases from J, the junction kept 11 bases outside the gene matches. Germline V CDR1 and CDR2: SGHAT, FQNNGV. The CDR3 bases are TGTGCCAGCGGCCTCAGCGGGGGGGGCCGGAGCACAGATACGCAGTATTTT. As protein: CASGLSGGGRSTDTQYF.

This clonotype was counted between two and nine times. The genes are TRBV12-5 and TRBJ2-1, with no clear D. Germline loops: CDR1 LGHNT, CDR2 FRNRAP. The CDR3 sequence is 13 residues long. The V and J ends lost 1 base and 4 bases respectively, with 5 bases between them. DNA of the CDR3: TGTGCTAGTGGTTTGGGGACGTACAATGAGCAGTTCTTC. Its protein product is CASGLGTYNEQFF.

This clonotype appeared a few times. CDR3 DNA sequence: TGTGCCAGCAGCCAAGAAACAGGGGTGGGTGAGACCCAGTACTTC. Translated, it gives CASSQETGVGETQYF. The chain couples TRBV3-1 to TRBJ2-5, with 7 bases identical to TRBD1. Germline V lookup: CDR1 LGHDT, CDR2 YNNKEL (reference sequence). This CDR3 has 15 residues. J was trimmed by 5 bases and V by 0 bases; bases with no gene match: 6.

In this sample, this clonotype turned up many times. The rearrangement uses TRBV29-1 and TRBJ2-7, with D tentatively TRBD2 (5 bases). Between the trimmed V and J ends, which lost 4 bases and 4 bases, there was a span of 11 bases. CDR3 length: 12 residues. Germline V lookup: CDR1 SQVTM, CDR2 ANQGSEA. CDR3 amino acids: CSVVSGPYEQYF. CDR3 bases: TGCAGCGTTGTGAGCGGTCCTTACGAGCAGTACTTC.

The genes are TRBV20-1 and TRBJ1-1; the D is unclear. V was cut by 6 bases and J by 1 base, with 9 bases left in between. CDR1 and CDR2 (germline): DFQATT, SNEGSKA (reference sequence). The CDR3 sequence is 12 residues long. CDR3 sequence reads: CSALQRNTEAFF. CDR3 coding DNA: TGCAGTGCCCTACAGAGGAACACTGAAGCTTTCTTT.

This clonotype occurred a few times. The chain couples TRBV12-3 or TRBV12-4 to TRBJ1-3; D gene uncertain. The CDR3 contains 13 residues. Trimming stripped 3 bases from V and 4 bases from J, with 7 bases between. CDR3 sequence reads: CASSLDRGNTIYF. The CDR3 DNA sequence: TGTGCCAGCAGTTTGGACCGAGGAAACACCATATATTTT.

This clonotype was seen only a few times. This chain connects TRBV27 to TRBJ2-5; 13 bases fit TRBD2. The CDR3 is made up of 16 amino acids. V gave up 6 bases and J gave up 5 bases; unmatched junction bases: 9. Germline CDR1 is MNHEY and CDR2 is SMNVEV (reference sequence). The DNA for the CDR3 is TGTGCCAGCAGCCGGACTAGCGGGGGCGTGAAGGAGACCCAGTACTTC. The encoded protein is CASSRTSGGVKETQYF.

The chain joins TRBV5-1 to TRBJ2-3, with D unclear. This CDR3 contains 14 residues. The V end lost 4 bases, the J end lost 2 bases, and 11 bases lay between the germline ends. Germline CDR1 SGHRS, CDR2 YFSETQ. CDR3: CASSEYTPTDTQYF. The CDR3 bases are TGCGCCAGCAGCGAATACACCCCCACAGATACGCAGTATTTT.

CDR3 amino acids: CSVTGTGYGDTQYF. The CDR3, as DNA: TGCAGCGTAACCGGGACAGGGTACGGAGATACGCAGTATTTT. The V gene is TRBV29-1, the J gene TRBJ2-3; 9 bases line up with TRBD1. Germline V gene sequence: CDR1 SQVTM, CDR2 ANQGSEA. This CDR3 is built from 14 residues. V shed 6 bases, J shed 5 bases, and the junction held 9 bases outside the gene matches.

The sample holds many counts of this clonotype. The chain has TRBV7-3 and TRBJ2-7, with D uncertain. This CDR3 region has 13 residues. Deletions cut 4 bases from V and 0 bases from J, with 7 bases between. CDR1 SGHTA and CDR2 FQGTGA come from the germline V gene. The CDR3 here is CASSSPPSYEQYF. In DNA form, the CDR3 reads TGTGCCAGCAGCTCACCCCCCTCCTACGAGCAGTACTTC.

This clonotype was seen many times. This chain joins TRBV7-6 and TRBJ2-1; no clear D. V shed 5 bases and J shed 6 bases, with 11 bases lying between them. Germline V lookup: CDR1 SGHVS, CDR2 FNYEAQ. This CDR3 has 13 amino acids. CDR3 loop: CASSPGYFNEQFF. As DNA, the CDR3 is TGTGCCAGCAGCCCAGGCTACTTCAATGAGCAGTTCTTC.

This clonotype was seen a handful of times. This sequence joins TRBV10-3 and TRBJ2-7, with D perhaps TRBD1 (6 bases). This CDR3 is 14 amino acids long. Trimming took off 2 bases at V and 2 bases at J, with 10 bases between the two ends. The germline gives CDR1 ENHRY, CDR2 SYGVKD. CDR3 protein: CAISEGQTPYEQYV. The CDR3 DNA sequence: TGTGCCATCAGTGAGGGACAGACACCCTACGAGCAGTACGTC.

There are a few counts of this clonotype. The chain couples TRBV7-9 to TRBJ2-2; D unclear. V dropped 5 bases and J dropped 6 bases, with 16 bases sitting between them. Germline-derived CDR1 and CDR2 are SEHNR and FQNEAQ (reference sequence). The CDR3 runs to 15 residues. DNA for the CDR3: TGTGCCAGCAGCGACCCCGGGCTCGGCGCCGGGGAGCTGTTTTTT. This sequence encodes CASSDPGLGAGELFF. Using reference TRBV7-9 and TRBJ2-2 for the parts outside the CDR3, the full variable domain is DTGVSQNPRHKITKRGQNVTFRCDPISEHNRLYWYRQTLGQGPEFLTYFQNEAQLEKSRLLSDRFSAERPKGSFSTLEIQRTEQGDSAMYLCASSDPGLGAGELFFGEGSRLTVL.

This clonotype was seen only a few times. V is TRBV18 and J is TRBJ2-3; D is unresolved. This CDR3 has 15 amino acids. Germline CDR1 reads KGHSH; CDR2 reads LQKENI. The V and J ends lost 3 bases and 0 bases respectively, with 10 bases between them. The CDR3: CASSPLAASTDTQYF. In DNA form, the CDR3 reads TGTGCCAGCTCACCTCTCGCGGCTAGCACAGATACGCAGTATTTT.

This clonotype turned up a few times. CDR3 protein: CAIRGSRNSPLHF. The CDR3 DNA reads TGTGCCATCAGGGGCAGCCGTAATTCACCCCTCCACTTT. V usage is TRBV10-3 and J usage is TRBJ1-6, with unresolved D. Germline V lookup: CDR1 ENHRY, CDR2 SYGVKD. This CDR3 has 13 residues. V lost 6 bases and J lost 6, with 9 bases in between.

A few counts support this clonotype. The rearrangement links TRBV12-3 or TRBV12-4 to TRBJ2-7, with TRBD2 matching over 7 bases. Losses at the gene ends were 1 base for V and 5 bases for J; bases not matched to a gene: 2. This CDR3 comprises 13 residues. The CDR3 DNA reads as TGTGCCAGCAGTTTAGGAGGGAGGGACGAGCAGTACGTC. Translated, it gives CASSLGGRDEQYV.

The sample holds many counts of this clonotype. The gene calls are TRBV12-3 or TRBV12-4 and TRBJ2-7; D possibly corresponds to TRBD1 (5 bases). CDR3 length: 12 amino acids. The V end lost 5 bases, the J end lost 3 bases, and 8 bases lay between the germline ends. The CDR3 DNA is TGTGCCAGCAGTCTTCAGGGCTACGAGCAGTACTTC. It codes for CASSLQGYEQYF.

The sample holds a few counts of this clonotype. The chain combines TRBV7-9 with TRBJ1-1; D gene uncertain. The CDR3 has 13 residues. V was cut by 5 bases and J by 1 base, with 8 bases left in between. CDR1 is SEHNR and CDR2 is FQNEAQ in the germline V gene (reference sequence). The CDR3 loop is CASSLTQNTEAFF. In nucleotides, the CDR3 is TGTGCCAGCAGCCTAACCCAGAACACTGAAGCTTTCTTT.

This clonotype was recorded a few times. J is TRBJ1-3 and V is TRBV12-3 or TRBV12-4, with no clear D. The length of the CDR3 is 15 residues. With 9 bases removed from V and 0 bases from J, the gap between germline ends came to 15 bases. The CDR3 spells CARPSAGNSGNTIYF. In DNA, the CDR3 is TGTGCCAGGCCCAGCGCGGGCAACTCTGGAAACACCATATATTTT.

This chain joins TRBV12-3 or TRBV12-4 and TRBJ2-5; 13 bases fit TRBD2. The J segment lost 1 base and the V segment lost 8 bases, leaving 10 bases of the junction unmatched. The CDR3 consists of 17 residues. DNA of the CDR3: TGTGCCAGCGGAACTTCCGGACTAGCGGGGGCCCAAGAGACCCAGTACTTC. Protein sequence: CASGTSGLAGAQETQYF.

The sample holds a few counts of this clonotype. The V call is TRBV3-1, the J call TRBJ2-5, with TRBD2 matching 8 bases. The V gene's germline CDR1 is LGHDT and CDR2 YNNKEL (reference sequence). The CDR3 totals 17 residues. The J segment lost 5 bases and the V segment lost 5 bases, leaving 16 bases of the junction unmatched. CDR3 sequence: CASSDSDGGGPHETQYF. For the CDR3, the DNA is TGTGCCAGCAGCGACTCTGATGGCGGGGGGCCCCATGAGACCCAGTACTTC.

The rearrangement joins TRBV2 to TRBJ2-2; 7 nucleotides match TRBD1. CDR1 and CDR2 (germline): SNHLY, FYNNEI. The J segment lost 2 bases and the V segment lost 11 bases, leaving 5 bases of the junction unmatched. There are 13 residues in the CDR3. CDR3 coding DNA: TGTGCCGGAAGACAGGGAAACACCGGGGAGCTGTTTTTT. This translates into CAGRQGNTGELFF.

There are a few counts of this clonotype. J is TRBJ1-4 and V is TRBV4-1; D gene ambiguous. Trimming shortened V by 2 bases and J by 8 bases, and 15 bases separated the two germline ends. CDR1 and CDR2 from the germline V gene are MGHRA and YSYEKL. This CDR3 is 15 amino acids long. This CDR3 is CASSQRVTIGEKLFF. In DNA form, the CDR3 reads TGCGCCAGCAGCCAACGCGTTACTATTGGGGAAAAACTGTTTTTT.

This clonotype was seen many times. The chain's CDR3 is CASSQDTRDRQYF. CDR3 nucleotide sequence: TGTGCCAGCAGCCAAGATACCAGGGATCGGCAGTACTTC. The chain joins TRBV4-2 to TRBJ2-7; a weak D match, TRBD1 (5 bases). V gave up 0 bases and J gave up 9 bases, with 12 bases separating them. Looked up from germline, CDR1 is LGHNA and CDR2 is YNFKEQ. This CDR3 comprises 13 residues.

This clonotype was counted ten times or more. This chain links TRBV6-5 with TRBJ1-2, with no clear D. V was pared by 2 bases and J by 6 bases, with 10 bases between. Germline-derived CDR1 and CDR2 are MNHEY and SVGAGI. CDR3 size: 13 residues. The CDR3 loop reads CASSYSARDGYTF. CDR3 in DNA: TGTGCCAGCAGTTACAGTGCACGGGATGGCTACACCTTC.